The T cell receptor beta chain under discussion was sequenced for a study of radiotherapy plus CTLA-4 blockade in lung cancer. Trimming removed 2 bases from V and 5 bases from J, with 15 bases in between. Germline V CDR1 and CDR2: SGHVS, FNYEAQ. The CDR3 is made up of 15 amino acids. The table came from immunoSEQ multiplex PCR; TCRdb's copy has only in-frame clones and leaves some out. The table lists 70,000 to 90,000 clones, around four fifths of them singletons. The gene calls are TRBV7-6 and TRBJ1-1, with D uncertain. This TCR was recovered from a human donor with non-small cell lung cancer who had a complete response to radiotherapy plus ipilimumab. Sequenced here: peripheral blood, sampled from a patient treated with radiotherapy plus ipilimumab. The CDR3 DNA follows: TGTGCCAGCAGCTTAAGTTCCCTTGGGGAGACTGAAGCTTTCTTT. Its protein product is CASSLSSLGETEAFF.